One TCR beta chain is described in this entry. Generated by immunoSEQ multiplex PCR, the TCRdb table keeps only in-frame clones and is missing some. The table shows 300,000 to 400,000 clones, with about 93% occurring only once. V gave up 1 base and J gave up 0 bases; unmatched junction bases: 6. Germline CDR1 reads SGHDT; CDR2 reads YYEEEE. This CDR3 has 17 amino acids. The data were taken from a study of brain T cells in children with intractable seizures. As for time point: blood from clinic visit 5 months post-surgery; TSC patient then seizure free. Pre-surgery treatment included at least one anti-epileptic drug.

The TCR sequence derives from a boy in the first two years of life with tuberous sclerosis and intractable seizures. V is TRBV5-6 and J is TRBJ1-3, with TRBD1 matching over 8 bases. The specimen comprised peripheral blood, sampled roughly 5 months after surgery. This chain's CDR3 is CASSLLAGGYSGNTIYF. The CDR3 DNA sequence: TGTGCCAGCAGCTTGTTGGCAGGGGGCTACTCTGGAAACACCATATATTTT.